Shown below are 23 T cell receptor beta chains from a single sample sequenced in a study of cytomegalovirus exposure and HLA in healthy donors. Using immunoSEQ multiplex PCR, the repertoire was profiled, and TCRdb retains in-frame clones only, with some absent. The repertoire has 210,000 or so clones, 80% to 90% of them found once; the top ten carry 2.9%. The sequenced material came from PBMCs. The receptors originated from a woman between 18 and 29 years old in good health and CMV-seronegative.

The chain links TRBV18 to TRBJ2-1, with D possibly being TRBD2 (6 bases). The germline CDR1 and CDR2 sequences are KGHSH and LQKENI. Between the trimmed V and J ends, which lost 1 base and 4 bases, there was a span of 17 bases. The CDR3 loop spans 17 amino acids. CDR3 DNA: TGTGCCAGCTCACCACTTCCCGTGCGGGATAAATACAATGAGCAGTTCTTC. Protein product: CASSPLPVRDKYNEQFF.

The V gene is TRBV2, the J gene TRBJ2-2, with D possibly being TRBD1 (6 bases). V was clipped by 1 base and J by 1 base, with 10 bases between them. CDR1 is SNHLY and CDR2 is FYNNEI in the germline V gene. This CDR3 region has 16 residues. The CDR3 here is CASSEVGAGNTGELFF. CDR3 DNA sequence: TGTGCCAGCAGTGAAGTGGGGGCGGGGAACACCGGGGAGCTGTTTTTT.

This chain joins TRBV7-9 and TRBJ2-1; D is ambiguous. Per germline, CDR1 SEHNR and CDR2 FQNEAQ (reference sequence). Trimming pared 6 bases from V and 8 bases from J, leaving 14 bases between. The CDR3 totals 13 residues. The CDR3 sequence: CASSSLRYDEQFF. DNA for the CDR3: TGTGCCAGCAGTTCATTACGGTACGATGAGCAGTTCTTC.

Turning to this clone: At the DNA level, this CDR3 is encoded by other sequences in the same sample as well. J is TRBJ2-7 and V is TRBV27, with TRBD1 matching over 7 bases. The CDR3 is 14 amino acids. The V segment lost 2 bases and the J segment 3 bases; nucleotides outside the gene matches: 4. CDR1 and CDR2 (germline): MNHEY, SMNVEV (reference sequence). CDR3 protein: CASSLRGLDYEQYF. In nucleotides, the CDR3 is TGTGCCAGCAGTTTAAGGGGGCTTGACTACGAGCAGTACTTC.

CDR3 sequence reads: CASSRFTGADGYTF. The CDR3 DNA sequence: TGTGCCAGCAGCCGCTTTACAGGGGCTGATGGCTACACCTTC. This chain connects TRBV6-5 to TRBJ1-2, with 7 bases that match TRBD1. Germline V CDR1 and CDR2: MNHEY, SVGAGI. V shed 6 bases, J shed 6 bases, and the junction held 10 bases outside the gene matches. This CDR3 contains 14 residues.

This clone has only one observation. The V and J genes are TRBV9 and TRBJ2-5, with D perhaps matching TRBD2 (5 bases). Trimming took 0 bases from V and 7 from J, leaving 13 bases between them. The germline gives CDR1 SGDLS, CDR2 YYNGEE. The CDR3 length is 14 residues. DNA for the CDR3: TGTGCCAGCAGCGTAGACGGGGTGAAGAGGACCCAGTACTTC. As protein: CASSVDGVKRTQYF.

V usage is TRBV28 and J usage is TRBJ2-1, with TRBD2 identical over 8 bases. This CDR3 spans 10 amino acids. With V trimmed by 5 bases and J by 12 bases, 0 bases remained unmatched. Germline lookup yields CDR1 MDHEN and CDR2 SYDVKM. CDR3 sequence: CASSGLAQFF. The CDR3 DNA is TGTGCCAGCAGTGGACTAGCGCAGTTCTTC.

The V and J genes are TRBV5-1 and TRBJ2-7; D perhaps matches TRBD2 (6 bases). V lost 0 bases and J 1 base, leaving 8 bases between the germline ends. Germline V gives CDR1 SGHRS, CDR2 YFSETQ. This CDR3 has 14 residues. CDR3 sequence reads: CASSLGGTSYEQYF. Here the CDR3 DNA reads TGCGCCAGCAGCTTGGGAGGGACTTCCTACGAGCAGTACTTC.

The chain is built from TRBV19 and TRBJ2-1; a weak D match, TRBD2 (6 bases). Between the trimmed V and J ends, which lost 4 bases and 4 bases, there was a span of 11 bases. Per the germline V gene, CDR1 is LNHDA and CDR2 is SQIVND (reference sequence). CDR3 length equals 14 residues. The CDR3 nucleotides are TGTGCCAGTAGTAAGGAGGGCAGATACAATGAGCAGTTCTTC. Amino acids: CASSKEGRYNEQFF.

The chain links TRBV19 to TRBJ2-1; 10 bases are shared with TRBD2. The V segment lost 4 bases and the J segment 9 bases; nucleotides outside the gene matches: 6. The CDR3 is 14 amino acids. Looked up from germline, CDR1 is LNHDA and CDR2 is SQIVND (reference sequence). The CDR3 coding sequence is TGTGCCAGTAGTAGGGCTAGCGGGAGTTTTGAGCAGTTCTTC. It yields the protein CASSRASGSFEQFF.

This sequence joins TRBV6-5 and TRBJ2-2; 11 nucleotides align to TRBD2. The trim removed 10 bases at V and 1 base at J, leaving 5 bases unmatched. This CDR3 region has 15 residues. CDR1 and CDR2 from the germline V gene are MNHEY and SVGAGI. CDR3 sequence (DNA): TGTGCCACCTTTGGACTAGCGGGGAACACCGGGGAGCTGTTTTTT. It is translated as CATFGLAGNTGELFF.

This sequence joins TRBV28 and TRBJ1-4; 10 nucleotides agree with TRBD1. Trimming removed 5 bases from V and 8 bases from J; junction bases left unmatched: 8. Per germline, CDR1 MDHEN and CDR2 SYDVKM. The CDR3 has 15 residues. The CDR3 bases are TGTGCCAGCAGTAAACGGGACAGGGGATACGAAAAACTGTTTTTT. This codes for CASSKRDRGYEKLFF.

The chain joins TRBV5-4 to TRBJ2-2; D ambiguous. This CDR3 region has 16 residues. CDR1 and CDR2 (germline): SGHNT, YYREEE (reference sequence). V shed 0 bases and J shed 2 bases, with 11 bases lying between them. CDR3 loop: CASSLESLGNTGELFF. The CDR3 DNA follows: TGTGCCAGCAGCTTGGAATCGCTAGGTAACACCGGGGAGCTGTTTTTT.

The DNA for the CDR3 is TGTGCCAGCCTTTTAAGACTAGCGGCCAAATACAATGAGCAGTTCTTC. Amino acids: CASLLRLAAKYNEQFF. The chain joins TRBV6-6 to TRBJ2-1, with 9 nucleotides matching TRBD2. Losses at the gene ends were 8 bases for V and 4 bases for J; bases not matched to a gene: 12. This CDR3 is 16 amino acids long. The germline V gene encodes CDR1 MNHNY and CDR2 SVGAGI (reference sequence).

The V call is TRBV7-8, the J call TRBJ2-2; TRBD1 is a possible D gene (5 bases). The CDR3 runs 13 residues. Trimming pared 8 bases from V and 3 bases from J, leaving 10 bases between. CDR1 SGHVS and CDR2 FQNEAQ come from the germline V gene. CDR3 DNA: TGTGCCAGCGCAGGGAAGGACACCGGGGAGCTGTTTTTT. Residues: CASAGKDTGELFF.

This clone was detected only once. The chain uses TRBV11-2 and TRBJ2-7; D might be TRBD1 (6 bases). V gave up 1 base and J gave up 4 bases, with 17 bases separating them. The CDR3 is made up of 16 amino acids. CDR1 and CDR2 (germline): SGHAT, FQNNGV. The CDR3 region has the DNA TGTGCCAGCAGCTTAGTGCAGGGGACGGCTATTTACGAGCAGTACTTC. Encoded protein: CASSLVQGTAIYEQYF.

The chain uses TRBV6-1 and TRBJ2-1; 12 positions match TRBD2. CDR3 length equals 15 residues. The germline CDR1 and CDR2 sequences are MNHNS and SASEGT. Trimming cost V 6 bases and J 0 bases; bases outside gene matches: 0. CDR3 residues: CASRTSGSSYNEQFF. CDR3 nucleotides: TGTGCCAGCAGGACTAGCGGGAGCTCCTACAATGAGCAGTTCTTC.

The chain carries TRBV28 and TRBJ2-5; TRBD2 matches 7 bases. V lost 2 bases and J lost 5; bases outside the gene matches: 8. CDR1 is MDHEN and CDR2 is SYDVKM in the germline V gene. The CDR3 runs 15 residues. DNA of the CDR3: TGTGCCAGCAGTTTACCGGCGGGAGTTGGGGAGACCCAGTACTTC. This gives the protein CASSLPAGVGETQYF.

V usage is TRBV5-6 and J usage is TRBJ2-1, with a possible D match to TRBD1 (6 bases). The CDR3 spans 15 residues. V was trimmed by 3 bases and J by 4 bases, leaving 14 bases between them. Germline CDR1 and CDR2: SGHDT and YYEEEE. CDR3 residues: CASSWRTEGYNEQFF. The CDR3 coding sequence is TGTGCCAGCAGCTGGAGGACAGAGGGATACAATGAGCAGTTCTTC.

This rearrangement joins TRBV7-2 to TRBJ2-5; 7 bases are shared with TRBD1. V gave up 6 bases and J gave up 2 bases; unmatched junction bases: 12. Germline CDR1 reads SGHTA; CDR2 reads FQGNSA. There are 16 residues in the CDR3. CDR3 sequence: CASSPWGTEPQETQYF. The CDR3 DNA reads TGTGCCAGCAGTCCTTGGGGGACAGAACCTCAAGAGACCCAGTACTTC.

This chain uses TRBV18 with TRBJ1-5; D gene uncertain. Germline V gene data show CDR1 as KGHSH and CDR2 as LQKENI. CDR3 size: 15 residues. With 6 bases removed from V and 1 base from J, the gap between germline ends came to 13 bases. The CDR3 sequence: CASSAGTASNQPQHF. CDR3 coding DNA: TGTGCCAGCTCCGCGGGAACGGCAAGCAATCAGCCCCAGCATTTT. Full variable domain (rest looked up from reference TRBV18 and TRBJ1-5): NAGVMQNPRHLVRRRGQEARLRCSPMKGHSHVYWYRQLPEEGLKFMVYLQKENIIDESGMPKERFSAEFPKEGPSILRIQQVVRGDSAAYFCASSAGTASNQPQHFGDGTRLSIL.

The chain employs TRBV7-9 and TRBJ2-7; 7 bases are shared with TRBD1. Germline V lookup: CDR1 SEHNR, CDR2 FQNEAQ (reference sequence). This CDR3 contains 16 residues. V trimming: 5 bases; J trimming: 0 bases; junction bases outside the gene matches: 10. CDR3 DNA sequence: TGTGCCAGCAGCCCGGCGTGGTGGGACAGCTCCTACGAGCAGTACTTC. Translating gives CASSPAWWDSSYEQYF.

The chain combines TRBV7-9 with TRBJ1-2, with 7 nucleotides matching TRBD1. The CDR3 totals 12 residues. Germline assignment: CDR1 SEHNR and CDR2 FQNEAQ (reference sequence). Trimming removed 3 bases from V and 9 bases from J; junction bases left unmatched: 4. The CDR3 DNA is TGTGCCAGCAGCTTTGACAGGGAAAGCTACACCTTC. Amino acid sequence: CASSFDRESYTF.